The clone carrying this TCR beta chain was recorded at least ten times. Its antigen remains unidentified. The source of the sample is a study of neurological immune-mediated disorders. Findings and limits, study-wide: While HTLV-1-associated myelopathy showed the greatest TCR clonal expansion, multiple sclerosis showed the least, falling below healthy controls. The absence of any CDR3 amino acid sequence shared by expanded clones across subjects suggests that repertoires were private in all groups.

Each TCR transcript was tagged with a 10-nucleotide random UMI during 5'RACE. One entry per CDR3 protein, called by TCRdb with MiXCR from the 5' RACE reads. The repertoire includes approximately 100,000 distinct CDR3 sequences, 3% to 4.5% of them detected once, and 6% sits in the top ten. Trimming cost V 3 bases and J 6 bases; bases outside gene matches: 10. Germline V lookup: CDR1 DFQATT, CDR2 SNEGSKA (reference sequence). The CDR3 sequence is 15 residues long. Unsorted libraries were generated from 2 million PBMCs. These cells had been stored in RNAlater at -80 C. The sequence was obtained from a young woman with multiple sclerosis. The material sequenced was PBMCs. V is TRBV20-1 and J is TRBJ2-7, with 11 positions matching TRBD2. The chain's CDR3 is CSASSTTSGGGEQYF. Written as DNA, the CDR3 is TGCAGTGCTAGTTCGACTACTAGCGGGGGTGGCGAGCAGTACTTC.